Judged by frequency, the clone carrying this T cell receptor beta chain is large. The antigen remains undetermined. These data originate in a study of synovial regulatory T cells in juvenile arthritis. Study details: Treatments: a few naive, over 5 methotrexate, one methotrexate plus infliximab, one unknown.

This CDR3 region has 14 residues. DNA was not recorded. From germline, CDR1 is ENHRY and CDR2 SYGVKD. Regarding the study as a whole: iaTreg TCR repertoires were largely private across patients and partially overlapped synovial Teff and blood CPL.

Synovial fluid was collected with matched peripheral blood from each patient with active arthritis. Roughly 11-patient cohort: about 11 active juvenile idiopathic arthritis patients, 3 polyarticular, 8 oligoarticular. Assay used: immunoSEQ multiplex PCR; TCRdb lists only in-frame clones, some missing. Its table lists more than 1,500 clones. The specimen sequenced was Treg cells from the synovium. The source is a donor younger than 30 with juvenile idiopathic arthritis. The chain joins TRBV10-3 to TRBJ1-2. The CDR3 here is CAISEGIRRFGYTF.